The clone carrying this T cell receptor beta chain was observed a few times. A clone one base away is much larger, so this may be a read error. The CDR3 consists of 15 residues. The J segment lost 5 bases and the V segment lost 6 bases, leaving 10 bases of the junction unmatched. Germline CDR1 MNHNS, CDR2 SASEGT. The sample belongs to a study of immune heterogeneity within non-small cell lung tumors. Bulk tumor genomic DNA, 600 ng per sample, was used as template. During surgery, several far-apart biopsies were obtained from every primary tumor. These patients got curative surgery after being newly diagnosed with untreated non-small cell lung cancer. The authors amplified TCR beta CDR3 by multiplex PCR with 32 V and 13 J primers. TCRdb ran MiXCR on the multiplex PCR reads and lists one entry per CDR3 protein. The sample carries 10,000 to 15,000 distinct CDR3 sequences, around a quarter recorded once.

The sequence was collected from a man aged 50 or older with non-small cell lung cancer. The J gene is TRBJ2-7, the V gene TRBV6-1; 10 positions match TRBD2. The sequenced sample consisted of lung tumor tissue. The CDR3 spells CASRDLAGEAHEQYF. The CDR3 region has the DNA TGTGCCAGCAGGGACCTAGCGGGAGAGGCCCACGAGCAGTACTTC.